These 23 T cell receptor beta chains were sequenced from one sample in a study of T cell responses to AZD1222 COVID-19 vaccine. The repertoire was sequenced with immunoSEQ multiplex PCR; TCRdb's copy has only in-frame clones and lacks some. The sample has about 160,000 clones, roughly 88% seen once. The material sequenced was peripheral blood, taken 28 days after the second AZD1222 dose. These receptors were collected from an adult who received the AZD1222 COVID-19 vaccine.

This chain connects TRBV18 to TRBJ1-5; tentatively, D is TRBD1 (5 bases). The CDR3 sequence is 14 residues long. The V gene's germline CDR1 is KGHSH and CDR2 LQKENI. The V end was cut by 5 bases, the J end by 6 bases, with 14 bases between. CDR3: CASSFGTDLQPQHF. In DNA form, the CDR3 reads TGTGCCAGCTCATTTGGGACCGACCTTCAGCCCCAGCATTTT.

This chain uses TRBV3-1 (or the pseudogene TRBV3-2) with TRBJ1-5; no clear D. CDR1 LGHDT and CDR2 YNNKEL come from the germline V gene (reference sequence). V lost 2 bases, J lost 7 bases, and 9 bases lay in between. The CDR3 spans 13 residues. CDR3: CASSQRHEQPQHF. For the CDR3, the DNA is TGTGCCAGCAGCCAAAGGCACGAACAGCCCCAGCATTTT.

This chain links TRBV7-2 with TRBJ1-1; D is unresolved. The CDR3 totals 14 residues. V lost 2 bases to trimming and J lost 7 bases, with 14 bases between them. Germline assignment: CDR1 SGHTA and CDR2 FQGNSA. The CDR3 DNA reads as TGTGCCAGCAGCTTATGGACCCCAGAGGGTGAAGCTTTCTTT. Protein product: CASSLWTPEGEAFF.

This rearrangement joins TRBV7-2 to TRBJ1-3, with a weak D call TRBD1 (5 bases). This CDR3 is 15 amino acids long. Germline V gene data show CDR1 as SGHTA and CDR2 as FQGNSA. The V gene lost 5 bases and the J gene lost 1 base, with 12 bases spanning the gap. The CDR3 here is CASSPGSYSGNTIYF. For the CDR3, the DNA is TGTGCCAGCAGCCCAGGGAGTTATTCTGGAAACACCATATATTTT. Full variable domain (rest looked up from reference TRBV7-2 and TRBJ1-3): GAGVSQSPSNKVTEKGKDVELRCDPISGHTALYWYRQSLGQGLEFLIYFQGNSAPDKSGLPSDRFSAERTGGSVSTLTIQRTQQEDSAVYLCASSPGSYSGNTIYFGEGSWLTVV.

This clone was detected only once. The chain employs TRBV29-1 and TRBJ2-7; D is unresolved. The germline V gene encodes CDR1 SQVTM and CDR2 ANQGSEA. This CDR3 spans 10 amino acids. V shed 4 bases and J shed 2 bases, with 3 bases lying between them. As DNA, the CDR3 is TGCAGCGTTGGGACCTACGAGCAGTACTTC. This sequence encodes CSVGTYEQYF.

The chain uses TRBV20-1 and TRBJ2-1; weak D call: TRBD1 (5 bases). Trimming cost V 6 bases and J 5 bases, with 8 bases left between them. CDR1 and CDR2 from the germline V gene are DFQATT and SNEGSKA (reference sequence). The CDR3 extends over 11 amino acids. CDR3 protein: CSAYRNNEQFF. CDR3 coding DNA: TGCAGTGCATACAGGAACAATGAGCAGTTCTTC.

The CDR3 nucleotides read TGTGCCAGCGGTAGACAGTCTACCTATATGAGCACTGAAGCTTTCTTT. It encodes CASGRQSTYMSTEAFF. The genes are TRBV9 and TRBJ1-1; the D gene is possibly TRBD1 (5 bases). The CDR3 sequence is 16 residues long. The germline V gene encodes CDR1 SGDLS and CDR2 YYNGEE. Deletions cut 7 bases from V and 4 bases from J, with 23 bases between.

The chain couples TRBV6-6 to TRBJ2-3, with no clear D. This CDR3 region has 11 residues. Per germline, CDR1 MNHNY and CDR2 SVGAGI (reference sequence). V lost 6 bases to trimming and J lost 14 bases, with 15 bases between them. The CDR3 protein is CASSPVTAVYF. The CDR3 nucleotides are TGTGCCAGCAGCCCCGTTACGGCAGTGTATTTT.

The chain couples TRBV7-9 to TRBJ1-4; D may be TRBD1 (6 bases). The germline CDR1 and CDR2 sequences are SEHNR and FQNEAQ (reference sequence). V was pared by 5 bases and J by 8 bases, with 15 bases between. This CDR3 has 14 amino acids. The CDR3 bases are TGTGCCAGCAGCAGAGGGGGTTTGAGAGAAAAACTGTTTTTT. This translates into CASSRGGLREKLFF.

The chain has TRBV21-1 and TRBJ1-3; the table gives TRBD1 as D, unverified against the DNA. TRBV21-1 counts as a pseudogene. The CDR3 runs to 14 residues. CDR3 loop: CASSPRDTPNTIYF. CDR3 coding DNA: TGTGCCAGCAGCCCCCGGGACACACCAAACACCATATATTTT.

V and J are TRBV7-2 and TRBJ1-5; the D gene is possibly TRBD1 (5 bases). The germline CDR1 and CDR2 sequences are SGHTA and FQGNSA. The CDR3 has 13 amino acids. Trimming cost V 5 bases and J 6 bases, with 11 bases left between them. CDR3 amino acids: CASSLGQGQPQHF. The CDR3 DNA follows: TGTGCCAGCAGCCTAGGTCAGGGTCAGCCCCAGCATTTT.

The rearrangement joins TRBV30 to TRBJ2-4; D assignment may be TRBD1 or TRBD2 (5 bases each). V gave up 6 bases and J gave up 5 bases, with 11 bases separating them. This CDR3 is built from 12 residues. In germline, CDR1 is GTSNPN, CDR2 SVGIG (reference sequence). CDR3 sequence: CACSGDQNIQYF. The DNA of the CDR3 is TGTGCCTGCTCCGGGGACCAAAACATTCAGTACTTC.

This sequence joins TRBV6-5 and TRBJ1-2; 10 positions agree with TRBD1. The ends lost 10 bases at V and 7 bases at J; junction bases unmatched: 9. The CDR3 spans 13 residues. Looked up from germline, CDR1 is MNHEY and CDR2 is SVGAGI. CDR3 in DNA: TGTGCCACAGGGGACAGGGGTTGGGGTGGCTACACCTTC. This sequence encodes CATGDRGWGGYTF.

The rearrangement joins TRBV19 to TRBJ1-2, with 9 nucleotides matching TRBD1. V was pared by 1 base and J by 5 bases, with 2 bases of the junction left unmatched. Germline loops: CDR1 LNHDA, CDR2 SQIVND (reference sequence). The CDR3 has 14 amino acids. The DNA for the CDR3 is TGTGCCAGTAGTATAGCCGGGACAGGGTATGGCTACACCTTC. Translated, it gives CASSIAGTGYGYTF.

The chain couples TRBV4-1 to TRBJ2-7; TRBD2 might be the D (5 bases). The germline V gene encodes CDR1 MGHRA and CDR2 YSYEKL. Trimming took 0 bases from V and 0 from J, leaving 9 bases between them. The CDR3 is 15 amino acids. The CDR3 bases are TGCGCCAGCAGCCAAGAAATTGGGAGCTCCTACGAGCAGTACTTC. It specifies CASSQEIGSSYEQYF.

This chain joins TRBV7-2 and TRBJ2-5, with no clear D. CDR1 is SGHTA, CDR2 FQGNSA, per germline. V was shortened by 1 base and J by 1 base, with 7 bases between the two germline ends. The CDR3 extends over 14 amino acids. The CDR3 is CASSLESSQETQYF. Here the CDR3 DNA reads TGTGCCAGCAGCTTAGAGTCCTCCCAAGAGACCCAGTACTTC.

V usage is TRBV3-1 (or the pseudogene TRBV3-2) and J usage is TRBJ1-6, with 7 nucleotides matching TRBD1. Germline V gene sequence: CDR1 LGHDT, CDR2 YNNKEL (reference sequence). V was clipped by 1 base and J by 6 bases; unmatched bases: 0. CDR3 size: 14 residues. The chain's CDR3 is CASSQGQGNSPLHF. Written as DNA, the CDR3 is TGTGCCAGCAGCCAAGGACAGGGTAATTCACCCCTCCACTTT.

The CDR3 DNA sequence: TGTGCCAGCAGCTTGTCTCTAGCGGGGGGGTATACGCAGTATTTT. Translated, it gives CASSLSLAGGYTQYF. The chain combines TRBV5-5 with TRBJ2-3; TRBD2 matches at 12 bases. With V trimmed by 1 base and J by 7 bases, 4 bases remained unmatched. CDR1 is SGHKS and CDR2 is YYEKEE in the germline V gene (reference sequence). The CDR3 is made up of 15 amino acids. Looking up the rest from reference TRBV5-5 and TRBJ2-3 gives the full variable domain: DAGVTQSPTHLIKTRGQQVTLRCSPISGHKSVSWYQQVLGQGPQFIFQYYEKEERGRGNFPDRFSARQFPNYSSELNVNALLLGDSALYLCASSLSLAGGYTQYFGPGTRLTVL.

The chain has TRBV4-1 and TRBJ1-5, with D tentatively TRBD1 (5 bases). Between the trimmed V and J ends, which lost 4 bases and 8 bases, there was a span of 12 bases. The germline V gene has CDR1 MGHRA and CDR2 YSYEKL. The CDR3 is made up of 13 amino acids. The CDR3 loop is CASSLQDREPQHF. For the CDR3, the DNA is TGCGCCAGCAGCCTACAGGATCGAGAGCCCCAGCATTTT.

V gene TRBV5-1 combines with J gene TRBJ1-5, with D unresolved. Between the trimmed V and J ends, which lost 5 bases and 3 bases, there was a span of 9 bases. Looked up from germline, CDR1 is SGHRS and CDR2 is YFSETQ. CDR3 size: 13 residues. Written as DNA, the CDR3 is TGCGCCAGCAGTGAGTTCCTCAATCAGCCCCAGCATTTT. It specifies CASSEFLNQPQHF.

The chain employs TRBV7-2 and TRBJ1-1, with D possibly TRBD1 on 6 matching bases. Trimming removed 5 bases at V and 4 bases at J, with 17 bases between. This CDR3 has 15 residues. The V gene's germline CDR1 is SGHTA and CDR2 FQGNSA. The CDR3 DNA sequence: TGTGCCAGCAGCCCCAATGGGGGGGCGAGCACTGAAGCTTTCTTT. Translation: CASSPNGGASTEAFF. The whole variable domain, filled in from reference TRBV7-2 and TRBJ1-1, reads GAGVSQSPSNKVTEKGKDVELRCDPISGHTALYWYRQSLGQGLEFLIYFQGNSAPDKSGLPSDRFSAERTGGSVSTLTIQRTQQEDSAVYLCASSPNGGASTEAFFGQGTRLTVV.

The V call is TRBV18, the J call TRBJ1-5, with D hard to call. Per germline, CDR1 KGHSH and CDR2 LQKENI. V lost 6 bases, J lost 3 bases, and 9 bases lay in between. This CDR3 contains 13 residues. CDR3 DNA: TGTGCCAGCTCCCCAGATCTCAATCAGCCCCAGCATTTT. Amino acids: CASSPDLNQPQHF.

V usage is TRBV7-8 and J usage is TRBJ1-2; D uncertain. The germline V gene has CDR1 SGHVS and CDR2 FQNEAQ. V shed 5 bases and J shed 2 bases, with 9 bases lying between them. There are 13 residues in the CDR3. In nucleotides, the CDR3 is TGTGCCAGCAGCGTTGACGGGAACTATGGCTACACCTTC. Amino acids: CASSVDGNYGYTF.